These 9 T cell receptor beta chains came from one sample sequenced in a study of TIL therapy for anti-PD-1-resistant metastatic lung cancer. Time point here: pre-treatment sample, taken before nivolumab and TIL therapy. The libraries were made with immunoSEQ v3. The method was immunoSEQ multiplex PCR; TCRdb's version includes in-frame clones alone and lacks a portion of them. The sample consists of just under 60,000 clones, approximately 69% of them appearing once. The sequencing used blood, collected at baseline. The receptors shown here come from a person aged 25-79 years with non-small cell lung cancer.

The V gene is TRBV11-2, the J gene TRBJ1-2; D unresolved. V gave up 5 bases and J gave up 8 bases, with 9 bases separating them. Per germline, CDR1 SGHAT and CDR2 FQNNGV. CDR3 length: 11 amino acids. The CDR3: CASSAGGGYTF. For the CDR3, the DNA is TGTGCCAGCAGCGCCGGAGGCGGCTACACCTTC. The variable domain in full, with the rest retrieved from reference TRBV11-2 and TRBJ1-2, is EAGVAQSPRYKIIEKRQSVAFWCNPISGHATLYWYQQILGQGPKLLIQFQNNGVVDDSQLPKDRFSAERLKGVDSTLKIQPAKLEDSAVYLCASSAGGGYTFGSGTRLTVV.

This clone came up a few times. This rearrangement joins TRBV11-2 to TRBJ2-6; a weak D match, TRBD1 (5 bases). In germline, CDR1 is SGHAT, CDR2 FQNNGV. CDR3 size: 15 residues. V lost 5 bases to trimming and J lost 0 bases, with 8 bases between them. The CDR3 region has the DNA TGTGCCAGCAGCCTACAGGTCTCTGGGGCCAACGTCCTGACTTTC. As protein: CASSLQVSGANVLTF.

This chain uses TRBV6-1 with TRBJ2-3; no clear D. The CDR3 is 15 residues long. The V end was cut by 5 bases, the J end by 0 bases, with 12 bases between. Per germline, CDR1 MNHNS and CDR2 SASEGT. CDR3 sequence reads: CASSLLRSSTDTQYF. The DNA of the CDR3 is TGTGCCAGCAGTTTACTTAGGTCGAGCACAGATACGCAGTATTTT.

The CDR3 spells CASSEWYSSYEQYF. Written as DNA, the CDR3 is TGTGCCAGCAGTGAATGGTACAGCTCCTACGAGCAGTACTTC. The chain employs TRBV6-1 and TRBJ2-7; D call uncertain. Germline V lookup: CDR1 MNHNS, CDR2 SASEGT. The V gene lost 2 bases and the J gene lost 0 bases, with 8 bases spanning the gap. This CDR3 spans 14 amino acids.

This clone was detected only a few times. This sequence joins TRBV10-1 and TRBJ1-3; TRBD1 is a possible D gene (6 bases). CDR3 length: 15 amino acids. Germline values: CDR1 WNHNN, CDR2 SYGVQD (reference sequence). The germline V and J ends were trimmed by 4 bases and 0 bases, with 10 bases remaining between them. Written as DNA, the CDR3 is TGCGCCAGCAGTGGACAGGAATTCTCTGGAAACACCATATATTTT. Translated, it gives CASSGQEFSGNTIYF.

The rearrangement uses TRBV15 and TRBJ2-7; D not resolved. CDR3 size: 14 residues. The V end was cut by 0 bases, the J end by 5 bases, with 11 bases between. The germline V gene encodes CDR1 LNHNV and CDR2 YYDKDF (reference sequence). CDR3 residues: CATSRDPGKDEQYF. The CDR3 region has the DNA TGTGCCACCAGCAGAGATCCCGGCAAAGACGAGCAGTACTTC.

This rearrangement joins TRBV5-1 to TRBJ1-1; D might be TRBD1 (6 bases). Between the trimmed V and J ends, which lost 2 bases and 5 bases, there was a span of 13 bases. The CDR3 is made up of 14 amino acids. Per germline, CDR1 SGHRS and CDR2 YFSETQ. Here the CDR3 reads CASSFGEGGTEAFF. CDR3 DNA sequence: TGCGCCAGCAGCTTTGGGGAAGGGGGGACTGAAGCTTTCTTT.

The rearrangement joins TRBV2 to TRBJ2-1; D gene ambiguous. CDR1 and CDR2 (germline): SNHLY, FYNNEI. This CDR3 comprises 14 residues. Between the trimmed V and J ends, which lost 4 bases and 7 bases, there was a span of 14 bases. The CDR3 region is CASSVSLDRNEQFF. The CDR3 nucleotides read TGTGCCAGCAGTGTTAGTCTCGATCGGAATGAGCAGTTCTTC.

In DNA, the CDR3 is TGTGCCAGCAGCCTTCGACAGGGGGTGGCAGATACGCAGTATTTT. Residues: CASSLRQGVADTQYF. This sequence joins TRBV7-9 and TRBJ2-3, with TRBD1 matching 9 bases. The CDR3 consists of 15 residues. Looked up from germline, CDR1 is SEHNR and CDR2 is FQNEAQ (reference sequence). The J segment lost 4 bases and the V segment lost 5 bases, leaving 7 bases of the junction unmatched.